Following are 23 T cell receptor beta chains from one sample sequenced in a study of blood T cell repertoires in COVID-19. TCRdb keeps only in-frame clones here, not all; method: immunoSEQ multiplex PCR. The sample includes approximately 260,000 clones, approximately 79% of them seen just once. Sequenced input: peripheral blood. These receptors originate from a woman aged 40 to 55 with active or convalescent COVID-19.

This clone ranks as medium-sized. The chain couples TRBV6-6 to TRBJ2-1; weak D call: TRBD1 (5 bases). Germline CDR1 MNHNY, CDR2 SVGAGI (reference sequence). V lost 6 bases and J 1 base, leaving 13 bases between the germline ends. The CDR3 extends over 15 amino acids. DNA for the CDR3: TGTGCCAGCAGGTTTGAGGCAGGGTCCTACAATGAGCAGTTCTTC. Protein sequence: CASRFEAGSYNEQFF.

This clone was seen a few times. As DNA, the CDR3 is TGCAGTGCTGGGGACAGGGAGACCCAGTACTTC. It encodes CSAGDRETQYF. The chain has TRBV20-1 and TRBJ2-5, with 8 bases lining up with TRBD1. Germline V gene data show CDR1 as DFQATT and CDR2 as SNEGSKA (reference sequence). The ends lost 5 bases at V and 5 bases at J; junction bases unmatched: 1. This CDR3 contains 11 residues.

The chain employs TRBV7-6 and TRBJ1-5, with unresolved D. CDR3 length equals 13 residues. CDR1 is SGHVS and CDR2 is FNYEAQ in the germline V gene. Trimming removed 6 bases from V and 7 bases from J, with 13 bases in between. CDR3 in amino acids: CASSLRLGQPQHF. The DNA for the CDR3 is TGTGCCAGCAGTTTGCGGCTAGGACAGCCCCAGCATTTT.

This clone was counted a few times. The chain links TRBV28 to TRBJ1-2; D remains ambiguous. Trimming shortened V by 2 bases and J by 8 bases, and 24 bases separated the two germline ends. The CDR3 runs 17 residues. In germline, CDR1 is MDHEN, CDR2 SYDVKM. Here the CDR3 DNA reads TGTGCCAGCAGTTTAGTCGCAGAAGGTGGGCTCCATGTCGGCTACACCTTC. Translation: CASSLVAEGGLHVGYTF.

Written as DNA, the CDR3 is TGTGCCAGCAGCTCGGGACTAGCGGGGGGGACGGGCACAGATACGCAGTATTTT. It is translated as CASSSGLAGGTGTDTQYF. The chain has TRBV9 and TRBJ2-3; 16 nucleotides match TRBD2. The CDR3 is 18 residues long. Trimming took 4 bases from V and 1 from J; bases not matched to a gene: 6. Germline assignment: CDR1 SGDLS and CDR2 YYNGEE.

The gene calls are TRBV6-5 and TRBJ1-5; 7 bases agree with TRBD1. The CDR3 is 15 residues long. V gave up 6 bases and J gave up 3 bases; unmatched junction bases: 8. Germline V gene sequence: CDR1 MNHEY, CDR2 SVGAGI. The chain's CDR3 is CASRRDRGPNQPQHF. The CDR3 nucleotides are TGTGCCAGCAGGAGGGACAGAGGTCCCAATCAGCCCCAGCATTTT.

CDR3 nucleotides: TGCGCCAGCAGCTTACAGGGGGCGGGCACTGAAGCTTTCTTT. As protein: CASSLQGAGTEAFF. The J gene is TRBJ1-1, the V gene TRBV5-1; TRBD1 matches at 9 bases. Per the germline V gene, CDR1 is SGHRS and CDR2 is YFSETQ. The CDR3 is made up of 14 amino acids. The trim removed 2 bases at V and 4 bases at J, leaving 3 bases unmatched.

In DNA, the CDR3 is TGTGCCAGCAGCTTGGGGCAGGAGGATCAGCCCCAGCATTTT. Translating gives CASSLGQEDQPQHF. The gene calls are TRBV5-4 and TRBJ1-5; D is unclear. Germline V gene lookup returns CDR1 SGHNT and CDR2 YYREEE (reference sequence). This CDR3 is built from 14 residues. Trimming shortened V by 0 bases and J by 5 bases, and 9 bases separated the two germline ends.

The rearrangement uses TRBV24-1 and TRBJ2-2, with 8 bases aligning to TRBD1. Germline V gene sequence: CDR1 KGHDR, CDR2 SFDVKD. This CDR3 spans 16 amino acids. J was trimmed by 2 bases and V by 5 bases; bases with no gene match: 6. In DNA, the CDR3 is TGTGCCACCAGTGCCTACAGGGGGTTAAACACCGGGGAGCTGTTTTTT. Translating gives CATSAYRGLNTGELFF.

The chain employs TRBV7-9 and TRBJ2-1; D might be TRBD1 (6 bases). From germline, CDR1 is SEHNR and CDR2 FQNEAQ (reference sequence). The CDR3 totals 19 residues. V was cut by 5 bases and J by 0 bases, with 23 bases left in between. The CDR3 sequence: CASSHPLGQRALSYNEQFF. CDR3 bases: TGTGCCAGCAGCCACCCCCTAGGACAGAGAGCCCTCTCCTACAATGAGCAGTTCTTC.

The chain combines TRBV2 with TRBJ2-5; perhaps TRBD2 as D (6 bases). The CDR3 covers 14 residues. V was pared by 7 bases and J by 0 bases, with 12 bases between. Looked up from germline, CDR1 is SNHLY and CDR2 is FYNNEI. The CDR3 region is CASTRGEYQETQYF. The CDR3 DNA follows: TGTGCCAGCACTCGCGGGGAATACCAAGAGACCCAGTACTTC.

On this clone: Other nucleotide sequences from this sample produce the same CDR3. The chain joins TRBV5-4 to TRBJ2-7; 7 bases agree with TRBD1. CDR3 size: 14 residues. Per germline, CDR1 SGHNT and CDR2 YYREEE (reference sequence). V shed 3 bases, J shed 0 bases, and the junction held 3 bases outside the gene matches. In nucleotides, the CDR3 is TGTGCCAGCAGCTCTCGACAGGGCTCCTACGAGCAGTACTTC. It encodes CASSSRQGSYEQYF.

The chain links TRBV15 to TRBJ2-1; TRBD2 agrees at 9 bases. The CDR3 covers 16 residues. With 0 bases clipped from V and 8 bases from J, the junction kept 8 bases outside the gene matches. Per germline, CDR1 LNHNV and CDR2 YYDKDF (reference sequence). The CDR3 region has the DNA TGTGCCACCAGCAGAGATCCGCGGGGGGGTTTGGATGAGCAGTTCTTC. Protein: CATSRDPRGGLDEQFF.

This chain connects TRBV18 to TRBJ1-2; D possibly corresponds to TRBD1 (5 bases). Between the trimmed V and J ends, which lost 3 bases and 8 bases, there was a span of 19 bases. Germline V gene lookup returns CDR1 KGHSH and CDR2 LQKENI. The length of the CDR3 is 15 residues. CDR3 sequence (DNA): TGTGCCAGCTCACCCGTGGACACTCCCCCGTTGGGCTACACCTTC. The encoded protein is CASSPVDTPPLGYTF. Combining the CDR3 with reference TRBV18 and TRBJ1-2 gives the whole variable domain NAGVMQNPRHLVRRRGQEARLRCSPMKGHSHVYWYRQLPEEGLKFMVYLQKENIIDESGMPKERFSAEFPKEGPSILRIQQVVRGDSAAYFCASSPVDTPPLGYTFGSGTRLTVV.

The chain uses TRBV9 and TRBJ2-5, with TRBD2 matching 8 bases. V gave up 0 bases and J gave up 2 bases; unmatched junction bases: 3. This CDR3 region has 15 residues. From germline, CDR1 is SGDLS and CDR2 YYNGEE. CDR3 in amino acids: CASSVVAGPQETQYF. The CDR3 bases are TGTGCCAGCAGCGTAGTAGCGGGGCCACAAGAGACCCAGTACTTC.

The rearrangement joins TRBV15 to TRBJ1-2; perhaps TRBD1 as D (6 bases). Trimming shortened V by 3 bases and J by 1 base, and 9 bases separated the two germline ends. This CDR3 region has 14 residues. Germline-derived CDR1 and CDR2 are LNHNV and YYDKDF (reference sequence). The CDR3: CATSSSGDNYGYTF. The CDR3 nucleotides are TGTGCCACCAGCAGTTCAGGGGATAACTATGGCTACACCTTC.

The chain combines TRBV6-2 or TRBV6-3 with TRBJ1-5; perhaps TRBD1 as D (5 bases). V shed 6 bases and J shed 1 base, with 16 bases lying between them. The CDR3 runs 16 residues. Germline V gives CDR1 MNHEY, CDR2 SVGEGT. The CDR3 sequence is CASSILGRTSNQPQHF. The CDR3 region has the DNA TGTGCCAGCAGCATACTCGGCAGGACAAGCAATCAGCCCCAGCATTTT.

V usage is TRBV13 and J usage is TRBJ2-2; D might be TRBD1 (6 bases). The germline CDR1 and CDR2 sequences are PRHDT and FYEKMQ (reference sequence). The length of the CDR3 is 19 residues. V lost 5 bases and J lost 0, with 22 bases in between. CDR3 residues: CASSRIWTASSTNTGELFF. The CDR3 DNA reads TGTGCCAGCAGCCGCATTTGGACAGCCTCTAGCACGAACACCGGGGAGCTGTTTTTT.

A few counts support this clone. V and J are TRBV9 and TRBJ1-4; the D gene is possibly TRBD1 (6 bases). This CDR3 contains 16 residues. V lost 4 bases and J 4 bases, leaving 17 bases between the germline ends. The V gene's germline CDR1 is SGDLS and CDR2 YYNGEE. CDR3 in DNA: TGTGCCAGCAGCCCCCGGCCGGGACATGTTAATGAAAAACTGTTTTTT. Translated: CASSPRPGHVNEKLFF.

As for this clone: This CDR3 is also generated by other DNA sequences in the sample. This chain uses TRBV3-1 (or the pseudogene TRBV3-2) with TRBJ1-5; no reliable D call. CDR3 size: 13 residues. Deletions cut 3 bases from V and 4 bases from J, with 7 bases between. Germline V lookup: CDR1 LGHDT, CDR2 YNNKEL (reference sequence). Here the CDR3 reads CASSQDLNQPQHF. Written as DNA, the CDR3 is TGTGCCAGCAGCCAGGACTTGAATCAGCCCCAGCATTTT.

The chain recombines TRBV5-1 with TRBJ2-3; D is unclear. From germline, CDR1 is SGHRS and CDR2 YFSETQ. The CDR3 has 15 amino acids. The V and J ends lost 2 bases and 0 bases respectively, with 10 bases between them. In DNA form, the CDR3 reads TGCGCCAGCAGCTTACGGCAGGCGAGCACAGATACGCAGTATTTT. Its translation: CASSLRQASTDTQYF.

This rearrangement joins TRBV5-4 to TRBJ2-5; the match to TRBD2 covers 10 bases. The CDR3 is 15 amino acids. V lost 1 base to trimming and J lost 4 bases; unmatched junction nucleotides: 4. Germline CDR1 and CDR2: SGHNT and YYREEE (reference sequence). The CDR3 coding sequence is TGTGCCAGCAGCTTGAGACTAGCGGGTCCAGAGACCCAGTACTTC. It specifies CASSLRLAGPETQYF.

The chain has TRBV10-3 and TRBJ1-6, with TRBD1 as a possible D gene (5 bases). The CDR3 has 21 residues. V lost 6 bases, J lost 7 bases, and 34 bases lay in between. The germline V gene encodes CDR1 ENHRY and CDR2 SYGVKD. The CDR3 loop is CAISVSQSGSTTQGSNSPLHF. The CDR3 DNA reads as TGTGCCATCAGCGTTTCCCAATCAGGCTCTACGACTCAGGGTAGCAATTCACCCCTCCACTTT.